This T cell receptor beta chain was profiled in a study of cytomegalovirus exposure and HLA in healthy donors. The CDR3 totals 17 residues. In germline, CDR1 is MGHDK, CDR2 SYGVNS. V shed 0 bases and J shed 3 bases, with 18 bases lying between them. 60 Vbeta and 13 Jbeta primers were used in PCR. The table came from immunoSEQ multiplex PCR; TCRdb's copy has only in-frame clones and leaves some out. The table has roughly 160,000 clones, about 77% seen once. Sequencing was carried out using PBMCs. This clonotype originated in a man aged 25-40 years in good health and CMV-seronegative. The chain joins TRBV25-1 to TRBJ2-7; the D gene is possibly TRBD2 (8 bases). CDR3 nucleotide sequence: TGTGCCAGCAGTGAATATTTGCGGGGGGACAGAGACTACGAGCAGTACTTC. Translating it yields CASSEYLRGDRDYEQYF.